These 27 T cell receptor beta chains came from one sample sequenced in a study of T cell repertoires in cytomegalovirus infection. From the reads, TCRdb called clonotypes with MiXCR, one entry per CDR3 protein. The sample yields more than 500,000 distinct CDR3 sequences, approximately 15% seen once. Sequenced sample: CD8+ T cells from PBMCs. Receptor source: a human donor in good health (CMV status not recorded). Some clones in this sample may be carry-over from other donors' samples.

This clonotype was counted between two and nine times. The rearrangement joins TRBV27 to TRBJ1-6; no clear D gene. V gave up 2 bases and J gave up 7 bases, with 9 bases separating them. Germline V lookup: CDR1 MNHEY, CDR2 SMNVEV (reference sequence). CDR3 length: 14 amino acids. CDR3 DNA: TGTGCCAGCAGTTTAGTCAGGAACAATTCACCCCTCCACTTT. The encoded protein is CASSLVRNNSPLHF.

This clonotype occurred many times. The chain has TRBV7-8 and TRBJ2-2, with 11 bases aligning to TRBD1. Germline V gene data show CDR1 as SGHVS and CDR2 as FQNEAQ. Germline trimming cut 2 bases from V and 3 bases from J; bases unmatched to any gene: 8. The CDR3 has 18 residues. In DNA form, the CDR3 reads TGTGCCAGCAGCTTACGGACAGGGGGCGCCGGGGACACCGGGGAGCTGTTTTTT. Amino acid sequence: CASSLRTGGAGDTGELFF.

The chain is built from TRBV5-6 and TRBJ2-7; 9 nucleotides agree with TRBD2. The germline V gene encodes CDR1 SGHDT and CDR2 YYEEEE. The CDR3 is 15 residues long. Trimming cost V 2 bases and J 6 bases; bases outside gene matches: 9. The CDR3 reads CASSFRREGTGEQYF. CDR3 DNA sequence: TGTGCCAGCAGCTTTAGGCGGGAGGGCACGGGCGAGCAGTACTTC.

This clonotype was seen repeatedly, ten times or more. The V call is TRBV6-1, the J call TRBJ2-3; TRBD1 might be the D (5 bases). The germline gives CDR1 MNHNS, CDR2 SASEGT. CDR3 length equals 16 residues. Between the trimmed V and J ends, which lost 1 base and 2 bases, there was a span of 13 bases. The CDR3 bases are TGTGCCAGCAGTGAAGGTGGACACCGATTCACAGATACGCAGTATTTT. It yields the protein CASSEGGHRFTDTQYF.

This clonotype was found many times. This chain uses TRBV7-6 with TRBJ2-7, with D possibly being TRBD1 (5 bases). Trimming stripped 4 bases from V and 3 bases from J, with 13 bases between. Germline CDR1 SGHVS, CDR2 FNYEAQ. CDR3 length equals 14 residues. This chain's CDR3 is CASSSQDSFYEQYF. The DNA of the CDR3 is TGTGCCAGCAGCTCGCAAGACAGCTTCTACGAGCAGTACTTC.

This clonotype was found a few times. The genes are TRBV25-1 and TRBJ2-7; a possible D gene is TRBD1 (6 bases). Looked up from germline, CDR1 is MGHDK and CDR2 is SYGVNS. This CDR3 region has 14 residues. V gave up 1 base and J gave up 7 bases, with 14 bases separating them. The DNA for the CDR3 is TGTGCCAGCAGTGAATCGGCAGGGGTCGGTGAGCAGTACTTC. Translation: CASSESAGVGEQYF.

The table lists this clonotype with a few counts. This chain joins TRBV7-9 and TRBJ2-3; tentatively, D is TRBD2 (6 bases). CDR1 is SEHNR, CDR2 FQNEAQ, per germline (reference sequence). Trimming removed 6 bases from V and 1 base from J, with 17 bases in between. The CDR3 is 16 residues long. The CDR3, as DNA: TGTGCCAGCAGTTGGGACTTCTCTCCCCGCACAGATACGCAGTATTTT. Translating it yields CASSWDFSPRTDTQYF.

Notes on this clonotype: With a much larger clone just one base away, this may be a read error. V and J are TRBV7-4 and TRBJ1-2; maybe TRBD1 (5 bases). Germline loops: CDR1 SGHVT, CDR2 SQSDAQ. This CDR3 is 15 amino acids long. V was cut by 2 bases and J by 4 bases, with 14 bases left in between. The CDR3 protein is CASSLSSSDTYGYTF. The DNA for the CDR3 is TGTGCCAGCAGCTTAAGTAGCTCGGACACCTATGGCTACACCTTC.

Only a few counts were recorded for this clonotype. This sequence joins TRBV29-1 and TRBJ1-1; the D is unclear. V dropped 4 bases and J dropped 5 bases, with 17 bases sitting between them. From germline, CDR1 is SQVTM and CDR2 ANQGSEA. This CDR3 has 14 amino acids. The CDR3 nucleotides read TGCAGCGTTGGGGGTTTGGGCACATCAACTGAAGCTTTCTTT. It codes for CSVGGLGTSTEAFF.

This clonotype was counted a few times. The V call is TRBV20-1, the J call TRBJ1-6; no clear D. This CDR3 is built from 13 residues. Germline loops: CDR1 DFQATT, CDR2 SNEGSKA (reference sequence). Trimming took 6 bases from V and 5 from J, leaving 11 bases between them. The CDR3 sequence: CSAKDVDNSPLHF. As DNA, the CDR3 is TGCAGTGCCAAAGACGTTGATAATTCACCCCTCCACTTT.

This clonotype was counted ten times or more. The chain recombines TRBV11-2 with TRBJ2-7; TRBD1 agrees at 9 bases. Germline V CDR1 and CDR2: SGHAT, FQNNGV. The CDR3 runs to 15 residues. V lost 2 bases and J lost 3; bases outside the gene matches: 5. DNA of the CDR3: TGTGCCAGCAGCTTACGGGGACAGGGCTTCTACGAGCAGTACTTC. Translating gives CASSLRGQGFYEQYF.

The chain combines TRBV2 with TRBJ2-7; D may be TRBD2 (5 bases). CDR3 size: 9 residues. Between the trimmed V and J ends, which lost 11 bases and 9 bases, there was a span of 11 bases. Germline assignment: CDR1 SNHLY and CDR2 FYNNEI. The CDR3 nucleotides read TGTGCCGGGCCACGGGGGCAGTACTTC. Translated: CAGPRGQYF.

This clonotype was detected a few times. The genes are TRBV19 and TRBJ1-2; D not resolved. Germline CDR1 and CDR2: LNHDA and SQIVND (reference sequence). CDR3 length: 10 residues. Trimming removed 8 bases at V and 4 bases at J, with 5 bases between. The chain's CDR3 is CASWGYGYTF. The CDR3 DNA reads TGTGCCAGTTGGGGCTATGGCTACACCTTC. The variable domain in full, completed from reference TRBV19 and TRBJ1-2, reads DGGITQSPKYLFRKEGQNVTLSCEQNLNHDAMYWYRQDPGQGLRLIYYSQIVNDFQKGDIAEGYSVSREKKESFPLTVTSAQKNPTAFYLCASWGYGYTFGSGTRLTVV.

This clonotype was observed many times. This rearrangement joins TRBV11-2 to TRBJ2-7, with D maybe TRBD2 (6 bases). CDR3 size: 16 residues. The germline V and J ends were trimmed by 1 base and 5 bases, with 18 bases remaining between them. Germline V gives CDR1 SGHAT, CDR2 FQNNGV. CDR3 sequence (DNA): TGTGCCAGCAGCTTAGGGAGGGTCACCGCGTTCCACGAGCAGTACTTC. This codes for CASSLGRVTAFHEQYF.

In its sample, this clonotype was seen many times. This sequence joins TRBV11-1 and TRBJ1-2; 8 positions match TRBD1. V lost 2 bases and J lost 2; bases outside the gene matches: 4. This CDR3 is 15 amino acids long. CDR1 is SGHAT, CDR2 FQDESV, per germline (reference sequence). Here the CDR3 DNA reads TGTGCCAGCAGCTTAAGGACAGGGATCAACTATGGCTACACCTTC. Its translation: CASSLRTGINYGYTF.

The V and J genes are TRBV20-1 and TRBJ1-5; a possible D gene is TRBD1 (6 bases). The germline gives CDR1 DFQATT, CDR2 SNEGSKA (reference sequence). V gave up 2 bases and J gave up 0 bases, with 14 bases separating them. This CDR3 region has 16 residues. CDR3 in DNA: TGCAGTGCTAGACTCCGGGGGGCGTATAGCAATCAGCCCCAGCATTTT. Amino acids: CSARLRGAYSNQPQHF.

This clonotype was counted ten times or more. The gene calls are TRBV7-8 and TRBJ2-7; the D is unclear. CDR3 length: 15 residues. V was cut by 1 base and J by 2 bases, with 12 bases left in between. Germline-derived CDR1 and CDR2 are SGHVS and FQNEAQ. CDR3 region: CASSLGGPTPYEQYF. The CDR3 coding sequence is TGTGCCAGCAGCTTAGGTGGGCCTACCCCCTACGAGCAGTACTTC.

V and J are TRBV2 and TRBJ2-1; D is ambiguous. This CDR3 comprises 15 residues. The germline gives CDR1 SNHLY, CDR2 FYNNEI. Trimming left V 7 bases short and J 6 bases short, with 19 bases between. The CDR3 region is CASIGKRAPLNEQFF. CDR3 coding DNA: TGTGCCAGCATCGGAAAGCGAGCGCCCCTCAATGAGCAGTTCTTC.

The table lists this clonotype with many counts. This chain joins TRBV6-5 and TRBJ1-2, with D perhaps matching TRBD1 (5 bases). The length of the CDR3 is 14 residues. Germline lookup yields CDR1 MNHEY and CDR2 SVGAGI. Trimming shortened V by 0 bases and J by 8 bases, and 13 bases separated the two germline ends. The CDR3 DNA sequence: TGTGCCAGCAGTTACTCGACGGGGGTACAAGGCTACACCTTC. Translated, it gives CASSYSTGVQGYTF.

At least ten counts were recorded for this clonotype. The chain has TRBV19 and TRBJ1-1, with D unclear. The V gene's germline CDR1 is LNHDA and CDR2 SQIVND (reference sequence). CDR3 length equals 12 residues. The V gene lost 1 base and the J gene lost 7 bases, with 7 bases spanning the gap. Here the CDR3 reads CASSIATNEAFF. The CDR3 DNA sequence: TGTGCCAGTAGTATAGCGACAAATGAAGCTTTCTTT. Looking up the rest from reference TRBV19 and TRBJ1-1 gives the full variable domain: DGGITQSPKYLFRKEGQNVTLSCEQNLNHDAMYWYRQDPGQGLRLIYYSQIVNDFQKGDIAEGYSVSREKKESFPLTVTSAQKNPTAFYLCASSIATNEAFFGQGTRLTVV.

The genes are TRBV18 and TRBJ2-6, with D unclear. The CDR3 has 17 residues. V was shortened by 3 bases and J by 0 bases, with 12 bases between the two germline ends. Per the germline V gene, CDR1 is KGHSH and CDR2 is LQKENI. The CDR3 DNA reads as TGTGCCAGCTCACCTTGGCAGGAGCCCTCTGGGGCCAACGTCCTGACTTTC. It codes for CASSPWQEPSGANVLTF.

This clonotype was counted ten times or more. In DNA, the CDR3 is TGTGCCAGCAAAGAGGGTGAGGGGCAGGGGAGCAATCAGCCCCAGCATTTT. It encodes CASKEGEGQGSNQPQHF. V gene TRBV28 combines with J gene TRBJ1-5; maybe TRBD1 (6 bases). CDR3 length equals 17 residues. The ends were cut back, 7 bases at V and 1 base at J, with 20 bases in the middle. Germline CDR1 reads MDHEN; CDR2 reads SYDVKM.

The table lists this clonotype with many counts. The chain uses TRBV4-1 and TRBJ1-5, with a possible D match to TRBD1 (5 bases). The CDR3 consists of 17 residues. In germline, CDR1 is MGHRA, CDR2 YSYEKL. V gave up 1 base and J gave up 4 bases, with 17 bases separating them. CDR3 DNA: TGCGCCAGCAGCCAAGTTCCGGGACCGAGGTCAAATCAGCCCCAGCATTTT. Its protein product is CASSQVPGPRSNQPQHF.

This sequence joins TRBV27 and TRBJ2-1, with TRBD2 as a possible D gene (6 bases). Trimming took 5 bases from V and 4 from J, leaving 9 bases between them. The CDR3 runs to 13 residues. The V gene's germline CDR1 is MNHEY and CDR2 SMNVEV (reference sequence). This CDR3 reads CASSAGPYNEQFF. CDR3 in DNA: TGTGCCAGCAGTGCGGGACCGTACAATGAGCAGTTCTTC.

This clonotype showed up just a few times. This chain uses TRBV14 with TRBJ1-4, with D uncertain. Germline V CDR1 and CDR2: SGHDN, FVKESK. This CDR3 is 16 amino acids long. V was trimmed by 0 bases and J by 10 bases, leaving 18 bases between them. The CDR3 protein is CASSQEGSSPEAKLFF. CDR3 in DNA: TGTGCCAGCAGCCAAGAAGGATCAAGTCCCGAGGCAAAACTGTTTTTT.

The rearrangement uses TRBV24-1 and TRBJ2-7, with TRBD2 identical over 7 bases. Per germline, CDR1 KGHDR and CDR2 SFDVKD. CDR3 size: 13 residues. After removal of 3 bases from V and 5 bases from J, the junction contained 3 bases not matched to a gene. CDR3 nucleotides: TGTGCCACCAGTGATGGCAGCGGGGACGAGCAGTACTTC. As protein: CATSDGSGDEQYF.

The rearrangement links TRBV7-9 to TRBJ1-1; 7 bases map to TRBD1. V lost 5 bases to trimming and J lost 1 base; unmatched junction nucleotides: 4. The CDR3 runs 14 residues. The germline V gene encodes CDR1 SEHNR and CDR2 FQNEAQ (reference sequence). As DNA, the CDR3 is TGTGCCAGCAGCCGTTACAGGGGGAACACTGAAGCTTTCTTT. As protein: CASSRYRGNTEAFF.